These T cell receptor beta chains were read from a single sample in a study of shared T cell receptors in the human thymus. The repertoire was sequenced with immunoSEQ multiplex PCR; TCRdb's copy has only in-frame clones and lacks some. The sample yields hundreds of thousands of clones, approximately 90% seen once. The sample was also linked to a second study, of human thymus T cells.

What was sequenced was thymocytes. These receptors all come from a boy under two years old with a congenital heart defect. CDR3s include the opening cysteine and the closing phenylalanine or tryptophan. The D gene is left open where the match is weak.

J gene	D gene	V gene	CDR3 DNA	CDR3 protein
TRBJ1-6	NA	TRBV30	TGTGCCTGGAGTGTACAGGTACAGGGTAGGTCACCCCTCCACTTT	CAWSVQVQGRSPLHF
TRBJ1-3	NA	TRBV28	TGTGCCAGCAGTTTAATCCGGGCTGGAAACACCATATATTTT	CASSLIRAGNTIYF
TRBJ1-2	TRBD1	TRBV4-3	TGCGCCAGCAGCCAAGATCCATCCCGCGGGACAGGGGCGGCTAGCTATGGCTACACCTTC	CASSQDPSRGTGAASYGYTF
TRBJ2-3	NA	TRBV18	TGTGCCAGCTCTATCTTGGTTAGGGGTCCCGGTCATTTT	CASSILVRGPGHF
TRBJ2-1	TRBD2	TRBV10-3	TGTGCCATCAGTGGAGGACTAGCGGGAGGGAGGGTATACAATGAGCAGTTCTTC	CAISGGLAGGRVYNEQFF
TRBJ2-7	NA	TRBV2	TGTGCCAGCAGTGAACGCGGGTTCCCTTACGAGCAGTACTTC	CASSERGFPYEQYF
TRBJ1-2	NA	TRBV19	TGTGCCAGTACCCCGCCCCCGGGGGGGGGTGGCTACACCTTC	CASTPPPGGGGYTF
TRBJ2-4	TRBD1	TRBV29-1	TGCAGCGTTTTTGGACAGGGCGGCATTCAGTACTTC	CSVFGQGGIQYF
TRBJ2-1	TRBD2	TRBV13	TGTGCCAGCAGCCCCTTAATGGCGGGAGCCTACAATGAGCAGTTCTTC	CASSPLMAGAYNEQFF
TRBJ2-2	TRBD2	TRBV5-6	TGTGCCAGCAGCTTCAGGACTAGCGGGAGTAAGGTTTCCGGGGAGCTGTTTTTT	CASSFRTSGSKVSGELFF
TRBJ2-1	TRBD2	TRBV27	TGTGCCAGCAGTTTCCTCGGGGGGTCCTCTAGCTCCTACAATGAGCAGTTCTTC	CASSFLGGSSSSYNEQFF
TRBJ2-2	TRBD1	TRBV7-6	TGTGCCAGCAGCTTAGTATACAGGGGGCGGACCGGGGAGCTGTTTTTT	CASSLVYRGRTGELFF
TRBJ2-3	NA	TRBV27	TGTGCCAGCAGTTTACGACAGTCAACAGATACGCAGTATTTT	CASSLRQSTDTQYF
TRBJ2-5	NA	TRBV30	TGTGCCTGGAGTCCCCTATCTCAGACCCAGTACTTC	CAWSPLSQTQYF
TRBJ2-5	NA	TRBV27	TGTGCCAGCACCCGGGGGTTGTCCCAAGAGACCCAGTACTTC	CASTRGLSQETQYF
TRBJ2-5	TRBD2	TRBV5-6	TGTGCCAGCAGCTTCGGAGCGGGAGGCCCTCACTTC	CASSFGAGGPHF
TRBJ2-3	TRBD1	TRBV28	TGTGCCAGCAGCTCCCCAGGGGGCCGGGTCCCAGATACGCAGTATTTT	CASSSPGGRVPDTQYF
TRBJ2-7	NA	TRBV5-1	TGCGCCAGCAGCTTGGTCCCTAGCGCACCTTCCTACGAGCAGTACTTC	CASSLVPSAPSYEQYF